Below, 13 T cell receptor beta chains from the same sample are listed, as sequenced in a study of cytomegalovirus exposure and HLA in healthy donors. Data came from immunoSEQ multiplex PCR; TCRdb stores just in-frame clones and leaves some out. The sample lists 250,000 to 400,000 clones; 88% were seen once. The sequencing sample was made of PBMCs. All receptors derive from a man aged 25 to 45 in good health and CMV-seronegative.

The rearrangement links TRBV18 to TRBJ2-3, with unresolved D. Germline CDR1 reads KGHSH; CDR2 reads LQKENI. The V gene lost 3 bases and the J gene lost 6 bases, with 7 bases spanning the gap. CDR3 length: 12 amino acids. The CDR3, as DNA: TGTGCCAGCTCACCGTCTATGGATACGCAGTATTTT. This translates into CASSPSMDTQYF.

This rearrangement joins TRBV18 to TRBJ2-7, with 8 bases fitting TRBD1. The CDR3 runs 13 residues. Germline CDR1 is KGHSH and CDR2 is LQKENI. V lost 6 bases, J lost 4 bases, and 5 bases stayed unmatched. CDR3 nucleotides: TGTGCCAGCTCTCCCGGGACAGGATACGAGCAGTACTTC. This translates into CASSPGTGYEQYF.

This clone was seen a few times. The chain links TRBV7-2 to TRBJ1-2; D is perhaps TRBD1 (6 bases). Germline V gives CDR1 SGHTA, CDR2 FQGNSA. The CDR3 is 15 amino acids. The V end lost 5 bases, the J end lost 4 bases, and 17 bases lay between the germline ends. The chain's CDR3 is CASSVETTGSYGYTF. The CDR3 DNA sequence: TGTGCCAGCAGCGTCGAAACCACAGGGTCCTATGGCTACACCTTC.

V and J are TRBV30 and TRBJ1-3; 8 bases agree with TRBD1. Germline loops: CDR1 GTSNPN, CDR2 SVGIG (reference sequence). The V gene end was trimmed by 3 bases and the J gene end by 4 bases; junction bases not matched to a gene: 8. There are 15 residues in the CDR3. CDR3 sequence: CAWSKQGVAGNTIYF. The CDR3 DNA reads TGTGCCTGGAGCAAACAGGGGGTAGCCGGAAACACCATATATTTT.

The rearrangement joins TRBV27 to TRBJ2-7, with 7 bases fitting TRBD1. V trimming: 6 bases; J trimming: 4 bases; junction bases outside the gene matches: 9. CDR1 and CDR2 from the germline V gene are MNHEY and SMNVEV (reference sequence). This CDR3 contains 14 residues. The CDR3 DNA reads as TGTGCCAGCAGGCCGCTCGACAGGGCGTACGAGCAGTACTTC. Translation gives CASRPLDRAYEQYF.

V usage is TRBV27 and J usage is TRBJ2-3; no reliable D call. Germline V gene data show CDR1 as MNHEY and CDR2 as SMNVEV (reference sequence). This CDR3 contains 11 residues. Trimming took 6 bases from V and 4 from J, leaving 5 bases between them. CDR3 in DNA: TGTGCCAGCAGCTCCTCAGATACGCAGTATTTT. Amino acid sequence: CASSSSDTQYF.

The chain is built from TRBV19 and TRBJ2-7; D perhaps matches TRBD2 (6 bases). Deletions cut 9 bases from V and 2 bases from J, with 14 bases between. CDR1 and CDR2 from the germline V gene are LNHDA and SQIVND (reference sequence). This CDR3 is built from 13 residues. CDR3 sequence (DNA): TGTGCCAGCTCGGGGAGGCCTACCTACGAGCAGTACTTC. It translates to CASSGRPTYEQYF.

The CDR3 is CASLLDSSYEQYF. The CDR3 DNA sequence: TGCGCCAGCTTACTGGACAGCTCCTACGAGCAGTACTTC. V usage is TRBV10-2 and J usage is TRBJ2-7; tentatively, D is TRBD1 (6 bases). The V end was cut by 8 bases, the J end by 0 bases, with 11 bases between. Germline loops: CDR1 WSHSY, CDR2 SAAADI. This CDR3 is 13 amino acids long.

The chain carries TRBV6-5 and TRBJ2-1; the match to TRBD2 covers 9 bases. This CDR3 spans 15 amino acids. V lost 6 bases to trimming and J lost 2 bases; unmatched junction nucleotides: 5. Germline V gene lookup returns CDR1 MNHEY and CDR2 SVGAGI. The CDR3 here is CASSILAGAYNEQFF. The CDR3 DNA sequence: TGTGCCAGCAGCATATTAGCGGGGGCCTACAATGAGCAGTTCTTC.

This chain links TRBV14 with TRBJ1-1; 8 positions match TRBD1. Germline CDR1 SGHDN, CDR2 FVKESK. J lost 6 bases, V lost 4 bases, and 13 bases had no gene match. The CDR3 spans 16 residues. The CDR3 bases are TGTGCCAGCAGCCGGGAGGCAGGGGGCGAGGTTCCTGAAGCTTTCTTT. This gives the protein CASSREAGGEVPEAFF.

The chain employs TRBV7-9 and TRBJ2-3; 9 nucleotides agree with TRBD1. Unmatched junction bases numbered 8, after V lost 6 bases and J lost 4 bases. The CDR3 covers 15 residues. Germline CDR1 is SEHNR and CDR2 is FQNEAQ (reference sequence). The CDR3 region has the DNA TGTGCCAGCAGAGGGGGACAGGGAATGTCAGATACGCAGTATTTT. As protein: CASRGGQGMSDTQYF.

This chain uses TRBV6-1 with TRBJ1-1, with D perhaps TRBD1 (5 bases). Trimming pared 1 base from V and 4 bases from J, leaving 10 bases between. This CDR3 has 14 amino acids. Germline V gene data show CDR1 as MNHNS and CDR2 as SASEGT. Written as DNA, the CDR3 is TGTGCCAGCAGTGAAGGGTCGGGGGGCACTGAAGCTTTCTTT. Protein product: CASSEGSGGTEAFF.

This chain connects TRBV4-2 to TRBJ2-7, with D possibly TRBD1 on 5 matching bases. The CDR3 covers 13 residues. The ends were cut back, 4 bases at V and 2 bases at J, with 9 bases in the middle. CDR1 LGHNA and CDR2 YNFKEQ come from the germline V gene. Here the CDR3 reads CASSPGSAYEQYF. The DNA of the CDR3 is TGTGCCAGCAGCCCAGGGTCGGCCTACGAGCAGTACTTC.